Listed below are T cell receptor beta chains from one sample, sequenced in a study of OX40 agonist ivuxolimab in advanced cancers. Some clones are missing from TCRdb's copy, which holds only in-frame ones; the method was immunoSEQ multiplex PCR. The sample has over 100,000 clones, about 92% seen once; the top ten hold more than 1%. The sample in question was CD4+ or CD8+ T cells sorted from blood, obtained in a trial of the OX40 agonist ivuxolimab. These receptor sequences come from an adult with an advanced solid tumor such as melanoma, head and neck, liver or kidney cancer. The CDR3 runs from the conserved cysteine through the conserved F or W. The D gene is left open where the match is weak. Not every row has a clone size; where given, it reads once, few, many or a size class.

d_call,v_call,j_call,clone_size,cdr3_nt,cdr3_aa
.,TRBV7-9,TRBJ1-1,.,TGTGCCAGCAGCCGCCATCGTGGACAGCTCGTGAACACTGAAGCTTTCTTT,CASSRHRGQLVNTEAFF
.,TRBV5-4,TRBJ1-1,.,TGTGCCAGCAGCCAACAGGGCGGGGGCACTGAAGCTTTCTTT,CASSQQGGGTEAFF
.,TRBV12-5,TRBJ2-7,.,TGTGCTAGTGGTTCACAGTACGAGCAGTACTTC,CASGSQYEQYF
.,TRBV7-9,TRBJ1-4,.,TGTGCCAGCAGCCCCATCTCAGTTAATGAAAAACTGTTTTTT,CASSPISVNEKLFF
.,TRBV30,TRBJ2-7,.,TGTGCCTGGAGTGGGACATACGAGCAGTACTTC,CAWSGTYEQYF
.,TRBV6-6,TRBJ1-2,.,TGTGCCAGCACTAACACCGGGCTGCTTGACTATGGCTACACCTTC,CASTNTGLLDYGYTF
.,TRBV7-9,TRBJ2-3,once,TGTGCCAGCAGCACAGATACGCAGTATTTT,CASSTDTQYF
.,TRBV6-5,TRBJ2-1,.,TGTGCCAGCAGTTTGACGATCTACAATGAGCAGTTCTTC,CASSLTIYNEQFF
TRBD2,TRBV5-1,TRBJ2-1,.,TGCGCCAGCAGCTTGGGCACTAGCGGAAACAATGAGCAGTTCTTC,CASSLGTSGNNEQFF
.,TRBV18,TRBJ1-2,.,TGTGCCAGCTCACCCTTGACAGGCTACACCTTC,CASSPLTGYTF
TRBD2,TRBV5-4,TRBJ2-5,.,TGTGCCAGCAGCTTGCTGGACGGGAGGCCTTACCAAGAGACCCAGTACTTC,CASSLLDGRPYQETQYF
TRBD2,TRBV4-2,TRBJ2-7,once,TGTGCCAGCAGCTTGCCCAGCGGGAGCTCCTACGAGCAGTACTTC,CASSLPSGSSYEQYF
.,TRBV7-2,TRBJ1-5,.,TGTGCCAGCAGCTTACGAGGGGATCAGCCCCAGCATTTT,CASSLRGDQPQHF
.,TRBV7-2,TRBJ2-7,.,TGTGCCAGCAGCTTAGTAAGCGACTCCTACGAGCAGTACTTC,CASSLVSDSYEQYF
TRBD2,TRBV19,TRBJ2-1,.,TGTGCCAGTAGTATAGGGAGCGGGGGGGCCCCCCGGGGTGAGCAGTTCTTC,CASSIGSGGAPRGEQFF
.,TRBV7-2,TRBJ2-3,.,TGTGCCAGCAGCTTAGGCGGGAACCGGGGCACAGATACGCAGTATTTT,CASSLGGNRGTDTQYF
.,TRBV7-2,TRBJ2-7,.,TGTGCCAGCAGCTCCATGCTAGTGGGTGGGTTCGGGGAGCAGTACTTC,CASSSMLVGGFGEQYF
.,TRBV7-2,TRBJ1-4,.,TGTGCCAGCAGCTTTCGTGGAGGGGATCGCGGTGAAAAACTGTTTTTT,CASSFRGGDRGEKLFF
.,TRBV18,TRBJ1-2,.,TGTGCCGCGGGGGACACTCCAAACTATGGCTACACCTTC,CAAGDTPNYGYTF
TRBD2,TRBV4-1,TRBJ2-1,.,TGCGCCAGCAGCCAAGCGAGACTAGCGGGGGGGGCAAATGAGCAGTTCTTC,CASSQARLAGGANEQFF
.,TRBV11-2,TRBJ1-4,once,TGTGCCAGCAGCTTAGGGAGGGGAAATGAAAAACTGTTTTTT,CASSLGRGNEKLFF
.,TRBV30,TRBJ1-6,.,TGTGCCTGGGACAGGAGCGGATCACCCCTCCACTTT,CAWDRSGSPLHF
.,TRBV7-9,TRBJ1-4,.,TGTGCCAGCAGCTTTGAGATTGTACCGTCGTGGAAACTGTTTTTT,CASSFEIVPSWKLFF
.,TRBV7-3,TRBJ2-2,.,TGTGCCAGCAGCTCCTCCAGGAGGGGGGAGCTGTTTTTT,CASSSSRRGELFF
.,TRBV19,TRBJ1-5,.,TGTGCCAGTAGTATAGGGATTATGGGCAATCAGCCCCAGCATTTT,CASSIGIMGNQPQHF
TRBD1,TRBV15,TRBJ1-2,.,TGTGCCACCAGCGCCCTGTCGGACAGGGCTGGCTACACCTTC,CATSALSDRAGYTF
.,TRBV9,TRBJ2-3,.,TGTGCCAGCAGCGTTGGGATACGTAGCACAGATACGCAGTATTTT,CASSVGIRSTDTQYF